These T cell receptor beta chains were read from a single sample in a study of CXCR4 blockade with PD-1 therapy in pancreatic cancer. Assay: immunoSEQ multiplex PCR; the TCRdb copy retains only in-frame clones and omits some. Of under 2,500 clones detected, around 44% appear once; the ten largest clones hold approximately 16%. Sequencing was done on a sample of tumor tissue. The receptors come from a human donor with pancreatic ductal adenocarcinoma. The CDR3 runs from the conserved cysteine through the conserved F or W. The D gene is left open where the match is weak. Size tells how often a clone was seen (once, few, many) or the class of an expanded clone, and some rows leave it out.

j_call d_call clone_size v_call cdr3_aa cdr3_nt
TRBJ2-5 . . TRBV1 CTSSPGLADQETQYF TGCACCAGCTCCCCTGGACTAGCGGACCAAGAGACCCAGTACTTC
TRBJ1-5 . . TRBV18 CASSPVGGQGPQHF TGTGCCAGCTCACCAGTGGGCGGGCAGGGGCCCCAGCATTTT
TRBJ1-2 . . TRBV18 CASSPGTHRYGYTF TGTGCCAGCTCACCGGGGACACACCGCTATGGCTACACCTTC
TRBJ1-2 . . TRBV29-1 CSVGPRGGYGYTF TGCAGCGTTGGGCCCAGGGGTGGCTATGGCTACACCTTC
TRBJ1-4 . few TRBV6-8 CASSSRAGNEKLFF TGTGCCAGCAGTTCCAGAGCAGGGAATGAAAAACTGTTTTTT
TRBJ2-2 . large TRBV6-8 CASSPKMAGELFF TGTGCCAGCAGCCCGAAGATGGCCGGGGAGCTGTTTTTT
TRBJ1-4 TRBD1 few TRBV10-3 CASRKRGQTSNEKLFF TGTGCCAGCCGGAAACGGGGACAGACAAGTAATGAAAAACTGTTTTTT
TRBJ2-7 . few TRBV10-3 CAISESVEGAYEQYF TGTGCCATCAGTGAGTCGGTGGAGGGAGCCTACGAGCAGTACTTC
TRBJ2-5 TRBD1 . TRBV12-5 CASALDRGPETQYF TGTGCTAGTGCCTTGGACAGGGGGCCGGAGACCCAGTACTTC
TRBJ1-5 TRBD1 medium-sized TRBV11-3 CASSSRDRASNQPQHF TGTGCCAGCAGCTCTAGGGACAGGGCAAGCAATCAGCCCCAGCATTTT
TRBJ2-5 . . TRBV28 CASSLFSLGGTQYF TGTGCCAGCAGTTTATTCAGTCTCGGTGGGACCCAGTACTTC
TRBJ2-7 . . TRBV18 CASSTGEDEQYF TGTGCCAGCTCAACCGGGGAGGACGAGCAGTACTTC
TRBJ2-7 TRBD2 . TRBV11-3 CASSLGTSGYGQYF TGTGCCAGCAGCTTGGGGACTAGCGGGTACGGGCAGTACTTC
TRBJ2-3 . few TRBV28 CASSWRADTQYF TGTGCCAGCAGTTGGAGGGCAGATACGCAGTATTTT
TRBJ2-7 TRBD2 few TRBV6-8 CAIRGGLAGVDEQYF TGTGCCATCAGAGGGGGACTAGCGGGAGTGGACGAGCAGTACTTC
TRBJ2-1 TRBD1 . TRBV10-1 CASSASGGRFNEQFF TGCGCCAGCAGTGCTTCAGGGGGCCGTTTCAATGAGCAGTTCTTC
TRBJ1-1 TRBD1 large TRBV6-8 CASSRQGGSEAFF TGTGCCAGCAGCCGACAGGGAGGATCTGAAGCTTTCTTT
TRBJ2-2 TRBD2 few TRBV6-8 CASSYSIRLAGAGGGELFF TGTGCCAGCAGTTACTCGATCCGGCTAGCGGGGGCCGGTGGCGGGGAGCTGTTTTTT
TRBJ1-1 . . TRBV30 CAWRRTLNTEAFF TGTGCCTGGAGGAGGACTTTGAACACTGAAGCTTTCTTT
TRBJ2-7 TRBD1 once TRBV28 CASCMGQGIYEQYF TGTGCCAGCTGCATGGGACAGGGAATTTACGAGCAGTACTTC
TRBJ2-2 . . TRBV28 CASSDGGSNTGELFF TGTGCCAGCAGTGACGGGGGATCAAACACCGGGGAGCTGTTTTTT
TRBJ1-6 . medium-sized TRBV6-8 CASSSFQGNGNSPLHF TGTGCCAGCAGTTCGTTCCAGGGAAACGGGAATTCACCCCTCCACTTT